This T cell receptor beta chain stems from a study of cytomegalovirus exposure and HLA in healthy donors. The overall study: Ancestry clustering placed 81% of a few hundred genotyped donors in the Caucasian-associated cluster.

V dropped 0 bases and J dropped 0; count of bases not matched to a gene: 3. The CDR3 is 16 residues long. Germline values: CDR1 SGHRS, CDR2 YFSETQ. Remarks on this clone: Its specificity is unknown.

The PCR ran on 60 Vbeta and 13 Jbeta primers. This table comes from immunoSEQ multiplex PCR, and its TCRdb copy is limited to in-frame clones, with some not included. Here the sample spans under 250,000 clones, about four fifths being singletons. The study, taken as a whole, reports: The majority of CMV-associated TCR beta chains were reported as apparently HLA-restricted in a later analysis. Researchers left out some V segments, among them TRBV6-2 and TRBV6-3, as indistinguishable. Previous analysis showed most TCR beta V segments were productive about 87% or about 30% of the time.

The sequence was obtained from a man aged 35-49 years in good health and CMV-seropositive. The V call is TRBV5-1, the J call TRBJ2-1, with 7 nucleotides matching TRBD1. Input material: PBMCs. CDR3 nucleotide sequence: TGCGCCAGCAGCTTGGCCAGGGGGAGCTCCTACAATGAGCAGTTCTTC. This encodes CASSLARGSSYNEQFF. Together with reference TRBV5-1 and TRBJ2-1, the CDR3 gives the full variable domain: KAGVTQTPRYLIKTRGQQVTLSCSPISGHRSVSWYQQTPGQGLQFLFEYFSETQRNKGNFPGRFSGRQFSNSRSEMNVSTLELGDSALYLCASSLARGSSYNEQFFGPGTRLTVL.